The T cell receptor beta chain under discussion was sequenced for a study of early T cells in non-severe SARS-CoV-2 infection. TCRdb ran MiXCR on the 5' RACE reads and lists one entry per CDR3 protein. This sample yields roughly 66,000 distinct CDR3 sequences, of which approximately 9.1% are seen a single time; around 3.5% belongs to the top ten. In its sample, this clonotype was seen a few times. The sequencing input was whole blood. The sequence was obtained from an adult who was a healthcare worker with PCR-confirmed SARS-CoV-2 infection or an uninfected control (not recorded which).

The CDR3 coding sequence is TGTGCCAGCAGCCGAACAGGGGGCGGCACCGGGGAGCTGTTTTTT. Protein: CASSRTGGGTGELFF. This chain uses TRBV7-3 with TRBJ2-2; 9 bases line up with TRBD1. The CDR3 is made up of 15 amino acids. The V gene's germline CDR1 is SGHTA and CDR2 FQGTGA. V was pared by 5 bases and J by 4 bases, with 5 bases of the junction left unmatched.